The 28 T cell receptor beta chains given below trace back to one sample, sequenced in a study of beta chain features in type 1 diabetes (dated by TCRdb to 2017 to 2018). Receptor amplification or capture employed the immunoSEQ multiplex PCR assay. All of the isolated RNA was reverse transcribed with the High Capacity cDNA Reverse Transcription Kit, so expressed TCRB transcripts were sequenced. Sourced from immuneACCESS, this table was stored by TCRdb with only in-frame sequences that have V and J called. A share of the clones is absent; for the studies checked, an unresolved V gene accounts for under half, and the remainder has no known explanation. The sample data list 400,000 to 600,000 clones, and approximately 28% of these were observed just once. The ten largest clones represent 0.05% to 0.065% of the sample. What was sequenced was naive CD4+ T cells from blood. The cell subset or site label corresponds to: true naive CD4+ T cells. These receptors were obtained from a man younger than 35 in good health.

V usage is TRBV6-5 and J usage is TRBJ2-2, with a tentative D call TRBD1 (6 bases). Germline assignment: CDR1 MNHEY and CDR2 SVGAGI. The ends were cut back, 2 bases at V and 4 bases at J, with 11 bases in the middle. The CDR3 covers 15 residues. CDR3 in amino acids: CASSYLDRVTGELFF. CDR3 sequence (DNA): TGTGCCAGCAGTTACCTGGACAGAGTCACCGGGGAGCTGTTTTTT.

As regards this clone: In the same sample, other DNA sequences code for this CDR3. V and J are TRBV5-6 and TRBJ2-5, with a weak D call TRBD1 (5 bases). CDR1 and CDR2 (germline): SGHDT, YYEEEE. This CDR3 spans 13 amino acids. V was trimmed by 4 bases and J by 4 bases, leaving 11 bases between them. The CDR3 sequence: CASSLQGRETQYF. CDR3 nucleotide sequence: TGTGCCAGCAGCCTCCAGGGTCGAGAGACCCAGTACTTC.

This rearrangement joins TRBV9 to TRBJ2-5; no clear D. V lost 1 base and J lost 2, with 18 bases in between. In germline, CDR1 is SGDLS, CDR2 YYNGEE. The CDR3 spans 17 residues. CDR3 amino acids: CASSVWGVATRQETQYF. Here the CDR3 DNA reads TGTGCCAGCAGCGTATGGGGTGTGGCGACGCGACAAGAGACCCAGTACTTC.

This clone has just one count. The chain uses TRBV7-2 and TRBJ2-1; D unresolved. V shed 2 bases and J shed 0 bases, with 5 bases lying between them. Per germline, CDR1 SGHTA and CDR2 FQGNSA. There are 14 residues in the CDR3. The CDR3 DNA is TGTGCCAGCAGCTTAATGGACTCCTACAATGAGCAGTTCTTC. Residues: CASSLMDSYNEQFF.

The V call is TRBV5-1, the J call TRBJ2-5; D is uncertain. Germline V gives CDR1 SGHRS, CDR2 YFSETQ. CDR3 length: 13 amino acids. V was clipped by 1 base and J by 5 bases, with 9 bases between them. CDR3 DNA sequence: TGCGCCAGCAGCTTGTTCGCCCAGGAGACCCAGTACTTC. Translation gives CASSLFAQETQYF.

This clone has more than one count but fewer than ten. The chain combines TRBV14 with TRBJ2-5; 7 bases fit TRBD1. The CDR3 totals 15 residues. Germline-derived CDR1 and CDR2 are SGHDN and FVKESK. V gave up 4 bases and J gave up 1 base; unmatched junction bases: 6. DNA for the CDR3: TGTGCCAGCAGCCCGTGGACAGGAATCCAAGAGACCCAGTACTTC. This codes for CASSPWTGIQETQYF.

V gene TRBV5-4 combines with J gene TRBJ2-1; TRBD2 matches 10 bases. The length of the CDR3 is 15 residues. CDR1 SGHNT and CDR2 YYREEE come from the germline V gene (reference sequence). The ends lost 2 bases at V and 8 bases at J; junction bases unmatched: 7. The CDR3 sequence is CASSFPSGSGYEQFF. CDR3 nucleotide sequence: TGTGCCAGCAGCTTTCCTAGCGGGAGCGGGTATGAGCAGTTCTTC.

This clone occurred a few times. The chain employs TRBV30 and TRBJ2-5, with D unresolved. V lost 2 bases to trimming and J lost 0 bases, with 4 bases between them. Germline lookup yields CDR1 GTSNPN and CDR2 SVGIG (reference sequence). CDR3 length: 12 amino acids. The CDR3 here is CAWSPYQETQYF. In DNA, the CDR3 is TGTGCCTGGAGTCCGTACCAAGAGACCCAGTACTTC. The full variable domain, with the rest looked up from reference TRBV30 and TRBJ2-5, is SQTIHQWPATLVQPVGSPLSLECTVEGTSNPNLYWYRQAAGRGLQLLFYSVGIGQISSEVPQNLSASRPQDRQFILSSKKLLLSDSGFYLCAWSPYQETQYFGPGTRLLVL.

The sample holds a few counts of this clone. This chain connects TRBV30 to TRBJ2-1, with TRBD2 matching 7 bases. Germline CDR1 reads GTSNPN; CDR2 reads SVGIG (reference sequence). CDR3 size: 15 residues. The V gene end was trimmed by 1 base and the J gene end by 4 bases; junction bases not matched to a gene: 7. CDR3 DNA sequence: TGTGCCTGGAGTGGAGGGCTAGCGGAATACAATGAGCAGTTCTTC. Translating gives CAWSGGLAEYNEQFF. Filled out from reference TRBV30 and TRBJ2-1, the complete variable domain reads SQTIHQWPATLVQPVGSPLSLECTVEGTSNPNLYWYRQAAGRGLQLLFYSVGIGQISSEVPQNLSASRPQDRQFILSSKKLLLSDSGFYLCAWSGGLAEYNEQFFGPGTRLTVL.

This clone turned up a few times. CDR3 sequence: CAWSGTTGFNEQFF. The CDR3 coding sequence is TGTGCCTGGAGTGGCACTACGGGATTCAATGAGCAGTTCTTC. The rearrangement uses TRBV30 and TRBJ2-1; D is perhaps TRBD2 (5 bases). This CDR3 region has 14 residues. CDR1 GTSNPN and CDR2 SVGIG come from the germline V gene (reference sequence). Trimming shortened V by 1 base and J by 6 bases, and 13 bases separated the two germline ends.

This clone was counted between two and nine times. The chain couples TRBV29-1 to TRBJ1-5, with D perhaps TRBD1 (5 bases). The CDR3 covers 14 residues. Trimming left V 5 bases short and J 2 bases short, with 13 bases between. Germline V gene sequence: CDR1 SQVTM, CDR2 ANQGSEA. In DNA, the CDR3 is TGCAGCGTTAGTGGGGGGGGTGGCAATCAGCCCCAGCATTTT. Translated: CSVSGGGGNQPQHF.

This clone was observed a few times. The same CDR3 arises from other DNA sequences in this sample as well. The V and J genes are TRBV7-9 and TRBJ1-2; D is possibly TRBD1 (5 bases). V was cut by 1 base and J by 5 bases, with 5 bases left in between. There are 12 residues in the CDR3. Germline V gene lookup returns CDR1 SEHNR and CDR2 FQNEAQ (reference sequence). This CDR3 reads CASSLEGYGYTF. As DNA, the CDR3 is TGTGCCAGCAGCTTAGAGGGGTATGGCTACACCTTC. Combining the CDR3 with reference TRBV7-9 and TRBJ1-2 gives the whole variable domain DTGVSQNPRHKITKRGQNVTFRCDPISEHNRLYWYRQTLGQGPEFLTYFQNEAQLEKSRLLSDRFSAERPKGSFSTLEIQRTEQGDSAMYLCASSLEGYGYTFGSGTRLTVV.

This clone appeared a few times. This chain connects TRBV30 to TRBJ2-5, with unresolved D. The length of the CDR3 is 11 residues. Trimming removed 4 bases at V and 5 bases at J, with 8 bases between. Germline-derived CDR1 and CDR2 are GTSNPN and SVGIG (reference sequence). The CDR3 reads CAWTHRETQYF. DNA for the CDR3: TGTGCCTGGACTCACCGGGAGACCCAGTACTTC.

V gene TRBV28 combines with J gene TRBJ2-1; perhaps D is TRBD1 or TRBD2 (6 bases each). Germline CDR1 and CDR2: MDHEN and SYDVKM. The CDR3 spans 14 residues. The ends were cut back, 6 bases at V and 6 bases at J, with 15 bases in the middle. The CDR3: CASSKGGLLNEQFF. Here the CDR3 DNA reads TGTGCCAGCAGCAAGGGGGGACTCCTCAATGAGCAGTTCTTC.

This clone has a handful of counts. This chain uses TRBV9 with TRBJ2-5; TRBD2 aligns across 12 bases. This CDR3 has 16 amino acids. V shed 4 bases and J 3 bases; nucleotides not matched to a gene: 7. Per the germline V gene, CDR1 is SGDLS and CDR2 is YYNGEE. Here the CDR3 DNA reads TGTGCCAGCAGCTCCAGACTAGCGGGAGTGGAAGAGACCCAGTACTTC. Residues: CASSSRLAGVEETQYF. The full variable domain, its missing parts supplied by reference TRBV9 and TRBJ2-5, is DSGVTQTPKHLITATGQRVTLRCSPRSGDLSVYWYQQSLDQGLQFLIQYYNGEERAKGNILERFSAQQFPDLHSELNLSSLELGDSALYFCASSSRLAGVEETQYFGPGTRLLVL.

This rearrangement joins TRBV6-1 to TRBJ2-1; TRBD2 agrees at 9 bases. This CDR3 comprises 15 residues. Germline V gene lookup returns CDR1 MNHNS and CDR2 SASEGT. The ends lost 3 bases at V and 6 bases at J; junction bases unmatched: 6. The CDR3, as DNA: TGTGCCAGCAGTGATAGCGGGAGACCGCTCAATGAGCAGTTCTTC. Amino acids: CASSDSGRPLNEQFF.

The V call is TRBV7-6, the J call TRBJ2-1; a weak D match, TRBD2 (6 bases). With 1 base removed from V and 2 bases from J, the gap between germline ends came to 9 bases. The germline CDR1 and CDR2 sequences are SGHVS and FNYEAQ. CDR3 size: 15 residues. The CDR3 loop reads CASSLGRETYNEQFF. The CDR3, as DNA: TGTGCCAGCAGCTTAGGACGGGAGACCTACAATGAGCAGTTCTTC.

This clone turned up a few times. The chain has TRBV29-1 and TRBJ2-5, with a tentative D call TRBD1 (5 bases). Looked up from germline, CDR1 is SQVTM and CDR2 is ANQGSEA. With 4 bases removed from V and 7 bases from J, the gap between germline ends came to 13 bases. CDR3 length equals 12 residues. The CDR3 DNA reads TGCAGCGTTGTTCAAAGGGGTGGGACCCAGTACTTC. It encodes CSVVQRGGTQYF.

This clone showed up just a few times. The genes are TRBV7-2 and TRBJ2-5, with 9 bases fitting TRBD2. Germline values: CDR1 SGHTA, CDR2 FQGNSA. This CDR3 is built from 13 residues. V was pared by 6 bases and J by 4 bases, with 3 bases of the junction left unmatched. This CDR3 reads CASRGGRAETQYF. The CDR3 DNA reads TGTGCCAGCAGAGGCGGGAGGGCAGAGACCCAGTACTTC.

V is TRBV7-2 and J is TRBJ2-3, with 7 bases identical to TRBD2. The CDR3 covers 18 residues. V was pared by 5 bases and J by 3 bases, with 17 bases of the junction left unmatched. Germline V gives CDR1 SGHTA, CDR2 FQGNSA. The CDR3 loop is CASSRPRVSGLRTDTQYF. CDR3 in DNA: TGTGCCAGCAGCCGCCCTCGGGTTAGCGGGTTGCGGACAGATACGCAGTATTTT.

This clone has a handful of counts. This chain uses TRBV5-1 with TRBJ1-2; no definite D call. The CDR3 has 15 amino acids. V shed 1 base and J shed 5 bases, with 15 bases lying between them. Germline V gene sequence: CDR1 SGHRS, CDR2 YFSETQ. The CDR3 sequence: CASSLSEGSTYGYTF. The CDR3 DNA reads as TGCGCCAGCAGCTTGAGTGAGGGATCGACATATGGCTACACCTTC.

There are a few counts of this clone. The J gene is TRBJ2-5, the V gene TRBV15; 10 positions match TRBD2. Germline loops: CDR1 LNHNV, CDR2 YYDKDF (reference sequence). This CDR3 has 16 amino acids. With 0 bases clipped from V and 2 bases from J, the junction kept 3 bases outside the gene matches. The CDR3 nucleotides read TGTGCCACCAGCAGAGACGGACTAGCGGTTCAAGAGACCCAGTACTTC. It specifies CATSRDGLAVQETQYF.

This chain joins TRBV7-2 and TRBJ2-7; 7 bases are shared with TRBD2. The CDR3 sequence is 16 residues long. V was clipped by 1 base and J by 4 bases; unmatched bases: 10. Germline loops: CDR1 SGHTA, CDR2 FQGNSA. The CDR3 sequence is CASSLGSLADIYEQYF. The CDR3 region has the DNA TGTGCCAGCAGCTTAGGGTCCCTAGCGGATATTTACGAGCAGTACTTC.

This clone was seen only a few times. In nucleotides, the CDR3 is TGTGCCTGGAGTCTGGACAGGGGAACTGAAGCTTTCTTT. Encoded protein: CAWSLDRGTEAFF. J is TRBJ1-1 and V is TRBV30; 9 bases map to TRBD1. The CDR3 runs to 13 residues. Germline V gene sequence: CDR1 GTSNPN, CDR2 SVGIG (reference sequence). V shed 2 bases, J shed 5 bases, and the junction held 3 bases outside the gene matches.

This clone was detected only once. The CDR3 coding sequence is TGTGCCAGCAGCCGCCACGGTGACAGGGGAGGTGAGTTCTTC. As protein: CASSRHGDRGGEFF. The rearrangement uses TRBV7-2 and TRBJ2-1; 8 bases fit TRBD1. CDR1 is SGHTA, CDR2 FQGNSA, per germline. The CDR3 runs to 14 residues. The ends lost 5 bases at V and 14 bases at J; junction bases unmatched: 14.

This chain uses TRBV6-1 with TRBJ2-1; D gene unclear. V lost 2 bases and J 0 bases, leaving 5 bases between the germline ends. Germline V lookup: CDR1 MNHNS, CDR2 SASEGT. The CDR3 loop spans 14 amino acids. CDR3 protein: CASSETYSYNEQFF. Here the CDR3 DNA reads TGTGCCAGCAGTGAAACCTACTCCTACAATGAGCAGTTCTTC.

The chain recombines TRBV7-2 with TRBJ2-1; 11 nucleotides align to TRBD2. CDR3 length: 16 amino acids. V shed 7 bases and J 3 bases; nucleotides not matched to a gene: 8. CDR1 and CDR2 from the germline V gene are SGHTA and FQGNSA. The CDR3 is CASTKTSGSFYNEQFF. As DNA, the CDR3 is TGTGCCAGCACTAAAACTAGCGGGAGTTTCTACAATGAGCAGTTCTTC.

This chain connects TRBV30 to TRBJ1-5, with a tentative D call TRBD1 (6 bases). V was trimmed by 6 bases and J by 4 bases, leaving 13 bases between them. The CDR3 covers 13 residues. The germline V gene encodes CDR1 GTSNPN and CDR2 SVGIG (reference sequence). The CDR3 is CACSAQGNQPQHF. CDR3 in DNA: TGTGCCTGCTCCGCACAGGGAAATCAGCCCCAGCATTTT.